The next 9 T cell receptor beta chains were all read from a single sample in a study of T-cell reconstitution after alpha-beta-depleted transplantation in children. Preparation of the TCRbeta library used unique molecular identifiers. One entry per CDR3 protein results from TCRdb running MiXCR on the PCR reads. The sample contains about 600,000 distinct CDR3 sequences, about 10% of which appear only once. Material: PBMCs from the stem cell graft donor, obtained from the stem cell graft. Receptor source: a human donor who donated a stem cell graft to a child with acute myeloid leukemia.

In its sample, this clonotype was seen many times. The chain is built from TRBV20-1 and TRBJ1-1; 7 bases align to TRBD1. Germline-derived CDR1 and CDR2 are DFQATT and SNEGSKA (reference sequence). The V segment lost 3 bases and the J segment 2 bases; nucleotides outside the gene matches: 6. This CDR3 is 14 amino acids long. CDR3 nucleotides: TGCAGTGCTAGGGACCGGGACAGCAACACTGAAGCTTTCTTT. Translation: CSARDRDSNTEAFF.

This clonotype occurred a few times. This CDR3 is CASSPIGTGQETQYF. The DNA for the CDR3 is TGTGCCAGCAGCCCAATCGGGACAGGACAAGAGACCCAGTACTTC. The chain carries TRBV7-9 and TRBJ2-5, with TRBD1 matching 8 bases. Trimming at V came to 5 bases and at J to 2 bases, leaving 7 bases not matched to a gene. The V gene's germline CDR1 is SEHNR and CDR2 FQNEAQ (reference sequence). The CDR3 totals 15 residues. Using reference TRBV7-9 and TRBJ2-5 for the parts outside the CDR3, the full variable domain is DTGVSQNPRHKITKRGQNVTFRCDPISEHNRLYWYRQTLGQGPEFLTYFQNEAQLEKSRLLSDRFSAERPKGSFSTLEIQRTEQGDSAMYLCASSPIGTGQETQYFGPGTRLLVL.

This chain joins TRBV28 and TRBJ2-7; D perhaps matches TRBD2 (5 bases). The CDR3 contains 10 residues. Germline loops: CDR1 MDHEN, CDR2 SYDVKM. V gave up 9 bases and J gave up 7 bases, with 10 bases separating them. DNA of the CDR3: TGTGCCAGTTCGAGACTAGAGCAGTACTTC. Residues: CASSRLEQYF.

The table lists this clonotype with many counts. V is TRBV10-3 and J is TRBJ2-1; a possible D gene is TRBD2 (5 bases). Germline assignment: CDR1 ENHRY and CDR2 SYGVKD. With 2 bases removed from V and 2 bases from J, the gap between germline ends came to 10 bases. CDR3 size: 15 residues. In nucleotides, the CDR3 is TGTGCCATCAGTGAGGGGGTAGCGACCTACAATGAGCAGTTCTTC. Amino acids: CAISEGVATYNEQFF.

V is TRBV4-2 and J is TRBJ2-1; 9 bases align to TRBD1. The CDR3 contains 15 residues. CDR1 and CDR2 (germline): LGHNA, YNFKEQ. V dropped 1 base and J dropped 8; count of bases not matched to a gene: 6. CDR3 loop: CASSQVTGGEDEQFF. In nucleotides, the CDR3 is TGTGCCAGCAGCCAAGTAACAGGGGGCGAGGATGAGCAGTTCTTC.

There are a few counts of this clonotype. The chain uses TRBV20-1 and TRBJ1-5; D may be TRBD1 (6 bases). Germline V CDR1 and CDR2: DFQATT, SNEGSKA (reference sequence). The CDR3 has 15 amino acids. Trimming removed 5 bases from V and 6 bases from J, with 20 bases in between. The CDR3 nucleotides read TGCAGTGCTCCAACACCGAAGGGGGGGATTCAGCCCCAGCATTTT. Encoded protein: CSAPTPKGGIQPQHF.

This clonotype was recorded a few times. The J gene is TRBJ1-6, the V gene TRBV7-9, with 8 bases aligning to TRBD1. Per germline, CDR1 SEHNR and CDR2 FQNEAQ (reference sequence). The CDR3 is made up of 15 amino acids. V shed 4 bases and J 9 bases; nucleotides not matched to a gene: 8. The CDR3 DNA reads TGTGCCAGCAGCTCCCTGGACAGGGATGGTTCACCCCTCCACTTT. As protein: CASSSLDRDGSPLHF.

The V and J genes are TRBV7-8 and TRBJ2-7, with 10 bases matching TRBD2. CDR3 size: 15 residues. The germline gives CDR1 SGHVS, CDR2 FQNEAQ. Germline trimming cut 5 bases from V and 6 bases from J; bases unmatched to any gene: 10. CDR3 residues: CASSGSGRPSREQYF. The CDR3 DNA sequence: TGTGCCAGCAGCGGTAGCGGGAGGCCCTCTCGCGAGCAGTACTTC.

This chain connects TRBV6-2 or TRBV6-3 to TRBJ1-1; D perhaps matches TRBD1 (5 bases). V was trimmed by 2 bases and J by 7 bases, leaving 17 bases between them. CDR1 MNHEY and CDR2 SVGEGT come from the germline V gene. The CDR3 has 15 amino acids. Here the CDR3 DNA reads TGTGCCAGCAGTTACAGGGGCTCGGTGAAAGGTGAAGCTTTCTTT. Its translation is CASSYRGSVKGEAFF.